This paragraph covers one T cell receptor (beta chain) sequence. Its specificity is not known. The data originate from a study of response to subunit inactivated influenza vaccine. TCRdb re-called the RT-PCR reads with MiXCR, one entry per CDR3 protein. The sample includes roughly 780,000 distinct CDR3 sequences, around 18% of them seen just once. Study-wide results and caveats: Authors suggested that a seasonal influenza vaccination recruits few new T cells each time.

Germline trimming cut 0 bases from V and 7 bases from J; bases unmatched to any gene: 6. The CDR3 length is 15 residues. Germline values: CDR1 SGDLS, CDR2 YYNGEE. This specimen was PBMCs from blood, taken more than 4 days after vaccination. This sequence joins TRBV9 and TRBJ2-1; 8 bases are shared with TRBD2. The source is a man over 45 who received an inactivated influenza vaccine. The CDR3 reads CASSVEPGGQNEQFF. The CDR3 DNA is TGTGCCAGCAGCGTAGAGCCGGGAGGGCAAAATGAGCAGTTCTTC.